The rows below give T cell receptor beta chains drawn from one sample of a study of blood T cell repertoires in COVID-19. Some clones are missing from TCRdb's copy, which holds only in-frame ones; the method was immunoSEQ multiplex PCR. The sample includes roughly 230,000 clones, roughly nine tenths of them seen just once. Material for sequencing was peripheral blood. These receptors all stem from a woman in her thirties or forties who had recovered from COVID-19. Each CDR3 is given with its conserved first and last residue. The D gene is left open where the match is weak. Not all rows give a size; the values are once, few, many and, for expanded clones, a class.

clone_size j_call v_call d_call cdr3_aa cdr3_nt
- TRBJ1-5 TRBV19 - CASTPGGLLNQPQHF TGTGCCAGTACTCCCGGGGGACTCCTCAATCAGCCCCAGCATTTT
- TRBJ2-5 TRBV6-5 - CASSYSIGGQETQYF TGTGCCAGCAGTTACTCGATAGGGGGTCAAGAGACCCAGTACTTC
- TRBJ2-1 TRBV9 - CASSVGQSSYNEQFF TGTGCCAGTAGTGTCGGACAGAGCTCCTACAATGAGCAGTTCTTC
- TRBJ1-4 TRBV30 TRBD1 CAWSVGGRGREKLFF TGTGCCTGGAGTGTAGGGGGCAGGGGGCGTGAAAAACTGTTTTTT
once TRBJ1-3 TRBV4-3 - CASSQDGSDSGNTIYF TGCGCCAGCAGCCAAGATGGGAGCGACTCTGGAAACACCATATATTTT
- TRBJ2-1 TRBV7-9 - CASSLVGRDNEQFF TGTGCCAGCAGCTTAGTAGGCAGGGACAATGAGCAGTTCTTC
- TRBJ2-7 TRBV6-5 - CASIGLRTNEQYF TGTGCCAGCATTGGCCTTCGCACCAACGAGCAGTACTTC
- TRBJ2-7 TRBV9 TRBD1 CASSVTGTGNEQYF TGTGCCAGCAGCGTTACCGGGACAGGGAATGAGCAGTACTTC
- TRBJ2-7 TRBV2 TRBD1 CASTRQGPAYEQYF TGTGCCAGCACTCGACAGGGGCCTGCTTACGAGCAGTACTTC
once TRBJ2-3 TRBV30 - CAWSVLPSPRDPTDTQYF TGTGCCTGGAGTGTACTTCCCTCCCCAAGAGATCCCACAGATACGCAGTATTTT
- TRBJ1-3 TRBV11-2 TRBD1 CASSRTGIGSGNTIYF TGTGCCAGCAGTCGGACAGGGATAGGCTCTGGAAACACCATATATTTT
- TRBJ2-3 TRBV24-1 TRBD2 CATSDRTSASTDTQYF TGTGCCACCAGTGACCGGACTAGCGCTAGCACAGATACGCAGTATTTT
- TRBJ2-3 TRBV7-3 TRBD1 CASSPTFGDRSTDTQYF TGTGCCAGCAGCCCAACATTCGGGGACAGAAGCACAGATACGCAGTATTTT
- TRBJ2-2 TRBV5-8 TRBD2 CASSLGLAENTGELFF TGTGCCAGCAGCTTGGGACTAGCGGAAAACACCGGGGAGCTGTTTTTT
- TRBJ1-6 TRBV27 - CASSLSGRSYNSPLHF TGTGCCAGCAGTTTATCTGGCCGCTCCTATAATTCACCCCTCCACTTT
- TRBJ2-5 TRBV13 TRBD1 CASSTGTAEETQYF TGTGCCAGCAGCACGGGGACAGCTGAAGAGACCCAGTACTTC
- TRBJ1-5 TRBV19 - CASSHQYSNQPQHF TGTGCCAGTAGTCACCAGTATAGCAATCAGCCCCAGCATTTT
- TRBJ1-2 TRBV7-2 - CASSLELDYTF TGTGCCAGCAGCTTAGAACTTGACTACACCTTC
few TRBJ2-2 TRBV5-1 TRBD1 CASSFGDRGAGELFF TGCGCCAGCAGCTTCGGGGACAGGGGCGCCGGGGAGCTGTTTTTT
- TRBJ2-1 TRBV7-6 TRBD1 CASSFILQGGRDNEQFF TGTGCCAGCAGCTTTATCTTACAGGGGGGAAGGGACAATGAGCAGTTCTTC
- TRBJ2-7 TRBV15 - CATSKRGYSYEQYF TGTGCCACCAGCAAACGAGGGTACTCCTACGAGCAGTACTTC
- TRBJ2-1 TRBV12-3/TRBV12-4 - CASSLLGYEQFF TGTGCCAGCAGTTTATTGGGCTATGAGCAGTTCTTC
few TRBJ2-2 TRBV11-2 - CASSLVQGSGELFF TGTGCCAGCAGCTTAGTCCAGGGCTCCGGGGAGCTGTTTTTT
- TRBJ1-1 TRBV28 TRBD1 CASSLLGGGTEAFF TGTGCCAGCAGTTTATTAGGGGGCGGGACTGAAGCTTTCTTT
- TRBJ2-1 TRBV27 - CASSLWGAGLFF TGTGCCAGCAGTTTATGGGGCGCGGGGCTCTTCTTC
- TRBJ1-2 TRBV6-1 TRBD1 CASRGAGGNYGYTF TGTGCCAGCAGGGGGGCAGGGGGGAACTATGGCTACACCTTC
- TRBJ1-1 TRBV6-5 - CASRQLGARTEAFF TGTGCCAGCAGGCAACTGGGGGCGAGGACTGAAGCTTTCTTT
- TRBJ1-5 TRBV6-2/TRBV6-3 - CASSKPSTNLNQPQHF TGTGCCAGCAGTAAACCTAGTACCAATCTTAATCAGCCCCAGCATTTT
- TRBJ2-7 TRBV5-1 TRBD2 CASSRAGEIYEQYF TGCGCCAGCAGTAGGGCGGGAGAGATCTACGAGCAGTACTTC
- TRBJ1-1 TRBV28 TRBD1 CASSPPGTGNTEAFF TGTGCCAGCAGCCCCCCCGGGACAGGGAACACTGAAGCTTTCTTT
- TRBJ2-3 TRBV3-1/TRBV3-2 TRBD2 CASSQVKGLAGGLGTQYF TGTGCCAGCAGCCAAGTAAAGGGTCTAGCGGGGGGGCTGGGTACGCAGTATTTT
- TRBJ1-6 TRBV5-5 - CASSAEVGGVGNNSPLHF TGTGCCAGCAGCGCAGAGGTCGGCGGGGTTGGGAATAATTCACCCCTCCACTTT
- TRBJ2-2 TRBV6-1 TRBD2 CASSVPGLAGNTGELFF TGTGCCAGCAGTGTCCCGGGACTAGCGGGGAACACCGGGGAGCTGTTTTTT
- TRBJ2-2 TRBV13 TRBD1 CASSFGQGAYTGELFF TGTGCCAGCAGCTTTGGTCAGGGGGCGTACACCGGGGAGCTGTTTTTT
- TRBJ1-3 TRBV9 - CASSVEGSGNTIYF TGTGCCAGCAGCGTAGAGGGGTCTGGAAACACCATATATTTT
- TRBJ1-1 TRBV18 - CASSPLRDITEAFF TGTGCCAGCTCACCCCTCCGGGACATAACTGAAGCTTTCTTT
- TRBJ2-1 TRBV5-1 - CASSLGAYNEQFF TGCGCCAGCAGCTTGGGCGCGTACAATGAGCAGTTCTTC
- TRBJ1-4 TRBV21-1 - CASSKLNVVRDSSRDEKLFF TGTGCCAGCAGCAAATTAAACGTCGTCCGGGACAGCAGTCGGGATGAAAAACTGTTTTTT
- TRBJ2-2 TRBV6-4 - CASSVLLNTGELFF TGTGCCAGCAGTGTCCTATTAAACACCGGGGAGCTGTTTTTT
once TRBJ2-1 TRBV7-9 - CASSLAPGIFYNEQFF TGTGCCAGCAGCTTAGCGCCAGGGATTTTTTACAATGAGCAGTTCTTC
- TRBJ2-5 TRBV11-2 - CASSLGPQETQYF TGTGCCAGCAGCTTAGGTCCTCAAGAGACCCAGTACTTC
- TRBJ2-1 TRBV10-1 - CASSVPGGRDGEQFF TGCGCCAGCAGTGTTCCCGGAGGGCGAGATGGTGAGCAGTTCTTC